This T cell receptor beta chain derives from a study of blood T cell repertoires in COVID-19. Here immunoSEQ multiplex PCR was the method, and the copy in TCRdb shows in-frame clones only, minus some. The sample holds 130,000 to 150,000 clones, 84% seen once. This clone was counted between two and nine times. Germline assignment: CDR1 SGHRS and CDR2 YFSETQ. The CDR3 is made up of 15 amino acids. The ends were cut back, 1 base at V and 0 bases at J, with 8 bases in the middle. This TCR came from a woman aged 45 to 65 who had been exposed to COVID-19. The chain has TRBV5-1 and TRBJ2-1, with D unclear. Material: PBMCs or T cells enriched from blood (not recorded which). In nucleotides, the CDR3 is TGCGCCAGCAGCTTGACGTTTAGCTCCTACAATGAGCAGTTCTTC. Translating gives CASSLTFSSYNEQFF.